The clone carrying this T cell receptor beta chain has ten or more counts. The antigen is unknown. This record comes from a study of T cells after yellow fever vaccination. TCRdb reanalysed the 5' RACE reads using MiXCR and keeps one entry per CDR3 protein. The profile shows some 100,000 distinct CDR3 sequences, about 6.8% of them singletons. The germline V gene encodes CDR1 SGHRS and CDR2 YFSETQ. This CDR3 is built from 24 residues. Trimming at V came to 1 base and at J to 3 bases, leaving 30 bases not matched to a gene. Whole-study results and caveats: Secondary responses were weaker yet peaked faster, day 5 versus 15.

The chain joins TRBV5-1 to TRBJ2-1, with 8 bases matching TRBD2. This receptor was identified in a man aged 18 to 29 who received the YFV17D yellow fever vaccine. This sample comprised CD4+ T cells sorted from PBMCs, obtained around 45 days after the first yellow fever vaccination. For the CDR3, the DNA is TGCGCCAGCAGCTTGCCGCGTCGACGAACCGGGACTAGGCCCCGAGTGGACGACTACAATGAGCAGTTCTTC. Amino acid sequence: CASSLPRRRTGTRPRVDDYNEQFF.